Listed below are T cell receptor beta chains from one sample, sequenced in a study of blood T cell repertoires in COVID-19. Method: immunoSEQ multiplex PCR; TCRdb's copy keeps in-frame clones and lacks some. There are about 82,000 clones in the sample; 82% occur only once, and 5.5% to 7.5% lies in the top ten. The sequenced sample was peripheral blood. The receptor set was obtained from a man aged 50 or older with active or convalescent COVID-19. CDR3s include the opening cysteine and the closing phenylalanine or tryptophan. Fields, in order: clone size, V gene, J gene, D gene, CDR3 DNA, CDR3 protein. A D gene is named only where the DNA matches it firmly. Some rows have no size entry. The others give once, few or many, or a class for an expanded clone.

>.|TRBV10-3|TRBJ1-5|TRBD1
TGTGCCATCAGTACAGGGGACGTTCAGCCCCAGCATTTT
CAISTGDVQPQHF
>.|TRBV2|TRBJ1-5|TRBD1
TGTGCCACCCAAGGGGGCTTTGGCAATCAGCCCCAGCATTTT
CATQGGFGNQPQHF
>few|TRBV5-4|TRBJ2-5|.
TGTGCCAGCAGCTTGGTCGGGGTAGGAGAGACCCAGTACTTC
CASSLVGVGETQYF
>.|TRBV28|TRBJ1-6|.
TGTGCCAGCAGGGACTCGACAGGCTCCTATAATTCACCCCTCCACTTT
CASRDSTGSYNSPLHF
>.|TRBV7-9|TRBJ1-1|.
TGTGCCAGCAGCTCACAGGCTAACACTGAAGCTTTCTTT
CASSSQANTEAFF
>.|TRBV5-4|TRBJ1-2|.
TGTGCCAGCAGCCCCCCGGGGAATAACTATGGCTACACCTTC
CASSPPGNNYGYTF
>.|TRBV5-1|TRBJ1-1|TRBD1
TGCGCCAGCAGCTCCCGGACAGGGGTGGACGCTGAAGCTTTCTTT
CASSSRTGVDAEAFF
>.|TRBV5-1|TRBJ2-2|.
TGCGCCAGCAGCGACCGGGGACAGAACACCGGGGAGCTGTTTTTT
CASSDRGQNTGELFF
>.|TRBV20-1|TRBJ1-1|.
TGCAGTGCTAGTGCGACCGGGAGTACAATGAACACTGAAGCTTTCTTT
CSASATGSTMNTEAFF
>.|TRBV7-7|TRBJ2-3|TRBD2
TGTGCCAGCAGCCCGGGACTAGCGGCTAGCACAGATACGCAGTATTTT
CASSPGLAASTDTQYF
>.|TRBV11-3|TRBJ2-3|.
TGTGCCAGCAGCTTAAGGACACCCTGGGGAGATACGCAGTATTTT
CASSLRTPWGDTQYF
>.|TRBV4-3|TRBJ2-2|TRBD2
TGCGCCAGCAGCCAGCCCGGGACTAGCGGGGCCTCCGGGGAGCTGTTTTTT
CASSQPGTSGASGELFF
>.|TRBV9|TRBJ1-2|TRBD1
TGTGCCAGCAGCCCGCAATCGACAGGGCCCTATGGCTACACCTTC
CASSPQSTGPYGYTF
>.|TRBV29-1|TRBJ2-7|TRBD2
TGCAGCGTGAAACTAGCGACTAGCTCCTACGAGCAGTACTTC
CSVKLATSSYEQYF
>once|TRBV7-7|TRBJ2-2|TRBD1
TGTGCCAGCAGCACAGGGACAGGGGGCACCGGGGAGCTGTTTTTT
CASSTGTGGTGELFF
>.|TRBV7-8|TRBJ1-2|.
TGTGCCAGCAGCTTGGGTACAGGGTCAACGGAAGGCTACACCTTC
CASSLGTGSTEGYTF
>.|TRBV9|TRBJ2-7|TRBD2
TGTGCCAGCAGCGTTTCTAGCGGCTCATCCTACGAGCAGTACTTC
CASSVSSGSSYEQYF
>.|TRBV24-1|TRBJ1-5|TRBD1
TGTGCCACCAGTGATTGGGACAGGGTTAGAAATCAGCCCCAGCATTTT
CATSDWDRVRNQPQHF
>.|TRBV11-1|TRBJ2-3|TRBD2
TGTGCCAGCAGCTCTAGCGGGGGGTCCGGGGATACGCAGTATTTT
CASSSSGGSGDTQYF
>.|TRBV28|TRBJ1-2|TRBD1
TGTGCCAGCAGTTTCCCCAGAATGGACAGGGCGGACGGGGGCTACACCTTC
CASSFPRMDRADGGYTF
>.|TRBV18|TRBJ2-1|.
TGTGCCAGCTCACCATTTGGGACTTATGACAATGAGCAGTTCTTC
CASSPFGTYDNEQFF
>.|TRBV2|TRBJ2-5|TRBD2
TGTGCCAGCAGTGTCTCGGGGGGGGACGAGACCCAGTACTTC
CASSVSGGDETQYF
>.|TRBV4-1|TRBJ2-5|.
TGCGCCAGCAGCCAAGTGGGCCCCCCCGAGACCCAGTACTTC
CASSQVGPPETQYF
>once|TRBV19|TRBJ2-5|TRBD1
TGTGCCAGTAGTATAGGGACAGGAGGTTCGACCCAGTACTTC
CASSIGTGGSTQYF
>.|TRBV19|TRBJ1-4|TRBD1
TGTGCCAGTAGTGTACAGGGGTTCGTAGCTAATGAAAAACTGTTTTTT
CASSVQGFVANEKLFF
>.|TRBV3-1/TRBV3-2|TRBJ2-7|TRBD2
TGTGCCAGCAGCCCTAGCGGGGGCCGCTCCTACGAGCAGTACTTC
CASSPSGGRSYEQYF
>.|TRBV12-3/TRBV12-4|TRBJ2-5|.
TGTGCCAGCCGTACAGGGCCTGGGGAGACCCAGTACTTC
CASRTGPGETQYF
>.|TRBV30|TRBJ2-7|TRBD2
TGTGCCTGGGGACTAGCGGGGGGCCCCTACGAGCAGTACTTC
CAWGLAGGPYEQYF
>.|TRBV5-1|TRBJ1-2|.
TGCGCCAGCAGCCCCGGAGCACCTAACTATGGCTACACCTTC
CASSPGAPNYGYTF
>.|TRBV12-3/TRBV12-4|TRBJ1-4|.
TGTGCCAGCACCGACAGGAGAGATGAAAAACTGTTTTTT
CASTDRRDEKLFF
>.|TRBV27|TRBJ1-2|.
TGTGCCAGCTCCGAGGGGGGGCGCAACTATGGCTACACCTTC
CASSEGGRNYGYTF
>.|TRBV28|TRBJ1-1|TRBD1
TGTGCCAGCACCAAGGGACAGGGAGCTTTCTTT
CASTKGQGAFF
>.|TRBV4-3|TRBJ1-2|.
TGCGCCAGCAGCCAAGATTTCCAGGGGAACTATGGCTACACCTTC
CASSQDFQGNYGYTF
>.|TRBV5-1|TRBJ1-1|TRBD1
TGCGCCAGCAGCCCTGCTTTACAGGGGCTGAACACTGAAGCTTTCTTT
CASSPALQGLNTEAFF
>few|TRBV30|TRBJ1-6|.
TGTGCCTGGAACATGAATTCACCCCTCCACTTT
CAWNMNSPLHF
>.|TRBV4-1|TRBJ2-5|.
TGCGCCAGCAGCCGCCAGGAGGGAGGCGAGACCCAGTACTTC
CASSRQEGGETQYF
>.|TRBV27|TRBJ2-1|TRBD1
TGTGCCAGCAGTCCATGGACAGGACCTAACAATGAGCAGTTCTTC
CASSPWTGPNNEQFF
>.|TRBV3-1/TRBV3-2|TRBJ2-5|.
TGTGCCAGCAGCCAAGGGCAGGGGTGGAAGGGGGAGACCCAGTACTTC
CASSQGQGWKGETQYF
>.|TRBV5-1|TRBJ2-1|.
TGCGCCAGCAGCTTGGCCGCAGCTAGCGAAGAATCCTACAATGAGCAGTTCTTC
CASSLAAASEESYNEQFF
>few|TRBV5-6|TRBJ1-2|.
TGTGCCAGCGGAAACGGACAGAACTATGGCTACACCTTC
CASGNGQNYGYTF